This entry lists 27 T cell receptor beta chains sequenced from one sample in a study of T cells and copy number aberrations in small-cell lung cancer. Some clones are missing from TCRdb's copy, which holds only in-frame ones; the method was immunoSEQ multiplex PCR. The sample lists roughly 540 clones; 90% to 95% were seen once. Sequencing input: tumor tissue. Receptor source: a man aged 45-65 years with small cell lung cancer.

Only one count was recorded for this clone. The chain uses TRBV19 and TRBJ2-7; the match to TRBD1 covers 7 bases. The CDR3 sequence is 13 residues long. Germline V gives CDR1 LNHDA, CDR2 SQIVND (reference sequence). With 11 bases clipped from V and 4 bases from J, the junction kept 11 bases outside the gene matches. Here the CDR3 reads CAVSRGPSYEQYF. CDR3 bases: TGTGCCGTCTCAAGGGGGCCTTCGTACGAGCAGTACTTC.

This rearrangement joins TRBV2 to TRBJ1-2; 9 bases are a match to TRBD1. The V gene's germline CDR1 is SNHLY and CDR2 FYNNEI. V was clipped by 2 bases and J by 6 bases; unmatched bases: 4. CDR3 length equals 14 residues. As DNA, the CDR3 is TGTGCCAGCAGTGAAAGACAGGGGGGCGATGGCTACACCTTC. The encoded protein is CASSERQGGDGYTF.

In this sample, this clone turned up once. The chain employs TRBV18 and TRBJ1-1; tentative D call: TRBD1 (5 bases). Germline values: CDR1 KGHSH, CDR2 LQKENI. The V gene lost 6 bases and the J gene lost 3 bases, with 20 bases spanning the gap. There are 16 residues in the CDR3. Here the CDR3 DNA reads TGTGCCAGCTCCCCCGGACAAGGCGTGGTGGACACTGAAGCTTTCTTT. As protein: CASSPGQGVVDTEAFF.

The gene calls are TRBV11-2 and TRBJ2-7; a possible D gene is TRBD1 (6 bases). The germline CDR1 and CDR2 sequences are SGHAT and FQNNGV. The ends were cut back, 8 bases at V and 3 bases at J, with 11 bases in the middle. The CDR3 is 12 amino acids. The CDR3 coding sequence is TGTGCCAGCGATGGGGGCGGCTACGAGCAGTACTTC. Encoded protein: CASDGGGYEQYF.

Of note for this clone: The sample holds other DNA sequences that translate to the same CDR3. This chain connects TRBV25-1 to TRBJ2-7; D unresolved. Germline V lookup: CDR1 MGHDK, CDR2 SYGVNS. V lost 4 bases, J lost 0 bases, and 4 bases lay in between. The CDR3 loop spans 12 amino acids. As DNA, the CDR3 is TGTGCCAGCAGTGTCAACTCCTACGAGCAGTACTTC. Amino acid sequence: CASSVNSYEQYF.

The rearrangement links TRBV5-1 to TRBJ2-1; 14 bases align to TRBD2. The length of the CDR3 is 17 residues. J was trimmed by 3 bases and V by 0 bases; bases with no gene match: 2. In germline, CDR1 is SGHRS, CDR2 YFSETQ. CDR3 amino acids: CASSLAGTSGGYNEQFF. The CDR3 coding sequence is TGCGCCAGCAGCTTGGCCGGGACTAGCGGGGGCTACAATGAGCAGTTCTTC.

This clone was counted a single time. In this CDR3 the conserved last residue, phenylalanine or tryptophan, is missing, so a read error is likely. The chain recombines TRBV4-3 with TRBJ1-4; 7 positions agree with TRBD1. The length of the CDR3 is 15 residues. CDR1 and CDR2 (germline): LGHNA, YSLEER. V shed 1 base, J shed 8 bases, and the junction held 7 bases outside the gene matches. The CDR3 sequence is CASSQGRGEGEKLFC. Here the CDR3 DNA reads TGCGCCAGCAGCCAAGGCAGGGGGGAGGGGGAAAAACTGTTTTGT.

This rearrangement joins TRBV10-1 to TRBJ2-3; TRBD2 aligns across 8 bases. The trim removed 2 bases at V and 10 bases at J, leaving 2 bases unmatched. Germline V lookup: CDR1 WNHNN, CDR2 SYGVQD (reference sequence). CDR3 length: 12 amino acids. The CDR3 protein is CASSEIAGPQYF. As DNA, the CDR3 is TGCGCCAGCAGTGAGATAGCGGGACCGCAGTATTTT.

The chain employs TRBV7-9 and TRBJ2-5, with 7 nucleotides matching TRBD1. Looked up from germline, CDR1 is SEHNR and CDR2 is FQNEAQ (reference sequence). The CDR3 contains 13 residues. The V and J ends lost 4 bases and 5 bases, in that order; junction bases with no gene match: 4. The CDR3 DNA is TGTGCCAGCAGCTCCACAGGGGCGGAGACCCAGTACTTC. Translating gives CASSSTGAETQYF.

The CDR3 protein is CASGLGPGQQQYF. The CDR3 DNA sequence: TGTGCTAGTGGTTTGGGCCCGGGACAGCAGCAGTACTTC. This chain joins TRBV12-5 and TRBJ2-7; 7 bases align to TRBD1. The junction had 5 bases not matched to a gene; V was cut back by 1 base and J by 8 bases. Germline V gene lookup returns CDR1 LGHNT and CDR2 FRNRAP. CDR3 length: 13 residues.

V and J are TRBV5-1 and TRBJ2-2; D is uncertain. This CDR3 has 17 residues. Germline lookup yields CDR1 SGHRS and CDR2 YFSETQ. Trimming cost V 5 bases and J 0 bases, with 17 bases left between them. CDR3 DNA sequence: TGCGCCAGCAGGGTATCAGGCGGCGGTGCGAACACCGGGGAGCTGTTTTTT. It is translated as CASRVSGGGANTGELFF.

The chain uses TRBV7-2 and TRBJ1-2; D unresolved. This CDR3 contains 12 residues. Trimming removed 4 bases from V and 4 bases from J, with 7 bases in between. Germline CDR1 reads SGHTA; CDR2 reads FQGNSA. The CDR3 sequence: CASSSSSYGYTF. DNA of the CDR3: TGTGCCAGCAGCTCCTCATCCTATGGCTACACCTTC.

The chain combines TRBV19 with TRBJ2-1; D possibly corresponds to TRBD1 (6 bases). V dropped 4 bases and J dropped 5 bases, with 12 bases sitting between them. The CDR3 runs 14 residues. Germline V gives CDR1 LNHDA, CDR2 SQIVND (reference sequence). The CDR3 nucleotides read TGTGCCAGTAGTAAACAGGACAGTAACAATGAGCAGTTCTTC. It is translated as CASSKQDSNNEQFF.

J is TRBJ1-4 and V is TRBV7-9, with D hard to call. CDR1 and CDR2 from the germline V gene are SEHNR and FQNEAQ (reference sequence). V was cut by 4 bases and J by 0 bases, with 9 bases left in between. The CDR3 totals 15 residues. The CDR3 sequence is CASSSGIATNEKLFF. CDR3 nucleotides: TGTGCCAGCAGCTCTGGCATTGCAACTAATGAAAAACTGTTTTTT.

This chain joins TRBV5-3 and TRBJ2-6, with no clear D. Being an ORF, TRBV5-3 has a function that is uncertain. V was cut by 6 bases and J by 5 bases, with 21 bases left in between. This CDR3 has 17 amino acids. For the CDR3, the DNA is TGTGCCAGAACACGACAAGTGGAACAAAGTCGGGCCAACGTCCTGACTTTC. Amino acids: CARTRQVEQSRANVLTF.

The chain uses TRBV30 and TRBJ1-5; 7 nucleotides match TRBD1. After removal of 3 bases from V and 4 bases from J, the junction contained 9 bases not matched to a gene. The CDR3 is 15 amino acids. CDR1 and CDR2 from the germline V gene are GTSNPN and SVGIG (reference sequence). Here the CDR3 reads CAWSAGGIGNQPQHF. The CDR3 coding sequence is TGTGCCTGGAGCGCAGGGGGGATAGGAAATCAGCCCCAGCATTTT.

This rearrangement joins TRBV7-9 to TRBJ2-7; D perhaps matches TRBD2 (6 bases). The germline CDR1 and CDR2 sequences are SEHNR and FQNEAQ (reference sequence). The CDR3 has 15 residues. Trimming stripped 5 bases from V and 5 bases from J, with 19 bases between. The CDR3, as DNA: TGTGCCAGCAGCCCAATGAGGGAGGCAAAAAACGAGCAGTACTTC. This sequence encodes CASSPMREAKNEQYF.

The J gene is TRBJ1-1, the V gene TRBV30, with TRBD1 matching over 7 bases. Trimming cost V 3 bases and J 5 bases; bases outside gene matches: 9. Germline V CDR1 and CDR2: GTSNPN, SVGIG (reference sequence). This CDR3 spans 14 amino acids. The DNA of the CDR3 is TGTGCCTGGAGGACTCCCACAGGGGTTACTGAAGCTTTCTTT. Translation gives CAWRTPTGVTEAFF.

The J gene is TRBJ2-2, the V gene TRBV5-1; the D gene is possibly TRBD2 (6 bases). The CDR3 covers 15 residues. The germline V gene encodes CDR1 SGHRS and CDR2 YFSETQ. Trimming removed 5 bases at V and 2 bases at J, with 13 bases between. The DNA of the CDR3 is TGCGCCAGCAGGCTACTAGCAGCCAACACCGGGGAGCTGTTTTTT. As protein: CASRLLAANTGELFF.

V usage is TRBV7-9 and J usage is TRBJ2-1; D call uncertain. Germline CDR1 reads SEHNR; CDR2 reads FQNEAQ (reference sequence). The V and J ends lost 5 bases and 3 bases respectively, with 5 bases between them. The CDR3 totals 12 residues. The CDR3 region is CASSLYYNEQFF. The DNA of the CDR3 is TGTGCCAGCAGCCTCTACTACAATGAGCAGTTCTTC.

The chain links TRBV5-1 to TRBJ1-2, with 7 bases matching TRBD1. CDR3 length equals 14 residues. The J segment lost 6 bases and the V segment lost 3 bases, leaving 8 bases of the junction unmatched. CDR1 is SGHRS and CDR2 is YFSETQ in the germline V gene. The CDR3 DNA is TGCGCCAGCAGCTCGACAGGGACGGGAGATGGCTACACCTTC. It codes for CASSSTGTGDGYTF. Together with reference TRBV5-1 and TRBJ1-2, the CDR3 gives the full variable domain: KAGVTQTPRYLIKTRGQQVTLSCSPISGHRSVSWYQQTPGQGLQFLFEYFSETQRNKGNFPGRFSGRQFSNSRSEMNVSTLELGDSALYLCASSSTGTGDGYTFGSGTRLTVV.

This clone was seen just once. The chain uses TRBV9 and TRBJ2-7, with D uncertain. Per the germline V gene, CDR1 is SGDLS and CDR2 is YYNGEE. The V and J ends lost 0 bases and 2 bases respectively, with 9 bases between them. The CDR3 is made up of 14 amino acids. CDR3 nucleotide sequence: TGTGCCAGCAGCGTAGACTGGAGACCCTACGAGCAGTACTTC. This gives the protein CASSVDWRPYEQYF.

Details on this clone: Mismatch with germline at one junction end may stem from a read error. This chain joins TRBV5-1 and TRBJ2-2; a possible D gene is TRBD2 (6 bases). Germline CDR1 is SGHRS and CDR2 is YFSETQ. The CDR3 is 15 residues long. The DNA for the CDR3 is TGCGCCAGCAGGCTACTAGCAGCCAACACCGGGGAGCTGGTTTTT. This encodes CASRLLAANTGELVF.

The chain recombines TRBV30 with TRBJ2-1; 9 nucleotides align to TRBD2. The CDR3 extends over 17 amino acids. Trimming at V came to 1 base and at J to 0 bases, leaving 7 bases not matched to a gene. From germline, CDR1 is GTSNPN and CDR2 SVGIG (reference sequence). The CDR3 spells CAWSATSGRSSYNEQFF. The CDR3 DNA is TGTGCCTGGAGTGCCACCAGCGGGAGGAGCTCCTACAATGAGCAGTTCTTC.

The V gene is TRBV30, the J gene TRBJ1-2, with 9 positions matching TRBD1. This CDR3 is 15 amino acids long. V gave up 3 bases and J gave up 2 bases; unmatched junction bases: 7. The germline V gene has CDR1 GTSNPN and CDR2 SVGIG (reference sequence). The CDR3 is CAWRYGGTGNYGYTF. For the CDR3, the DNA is TGTGCCTGGAGGTACGGCGGGACAGGGAACTATGGCTACACCTTC.

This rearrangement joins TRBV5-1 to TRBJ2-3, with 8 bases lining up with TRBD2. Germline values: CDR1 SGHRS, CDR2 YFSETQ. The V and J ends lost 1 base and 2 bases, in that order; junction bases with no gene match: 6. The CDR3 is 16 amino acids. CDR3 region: CASSLPSGGVTDTQYF. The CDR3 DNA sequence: TGCGCCAGCAGCTTGCCGTCCGGGGGGGTCACAGATACGCAGTATTTT.

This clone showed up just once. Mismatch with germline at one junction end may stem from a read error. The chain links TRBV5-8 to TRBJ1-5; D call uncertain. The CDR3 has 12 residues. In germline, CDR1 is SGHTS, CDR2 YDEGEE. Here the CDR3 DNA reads TGTGCCAGCAGCTTGGGTTATCAGCCTCAGCATTTT. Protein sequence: CASSLGYQPQHF.